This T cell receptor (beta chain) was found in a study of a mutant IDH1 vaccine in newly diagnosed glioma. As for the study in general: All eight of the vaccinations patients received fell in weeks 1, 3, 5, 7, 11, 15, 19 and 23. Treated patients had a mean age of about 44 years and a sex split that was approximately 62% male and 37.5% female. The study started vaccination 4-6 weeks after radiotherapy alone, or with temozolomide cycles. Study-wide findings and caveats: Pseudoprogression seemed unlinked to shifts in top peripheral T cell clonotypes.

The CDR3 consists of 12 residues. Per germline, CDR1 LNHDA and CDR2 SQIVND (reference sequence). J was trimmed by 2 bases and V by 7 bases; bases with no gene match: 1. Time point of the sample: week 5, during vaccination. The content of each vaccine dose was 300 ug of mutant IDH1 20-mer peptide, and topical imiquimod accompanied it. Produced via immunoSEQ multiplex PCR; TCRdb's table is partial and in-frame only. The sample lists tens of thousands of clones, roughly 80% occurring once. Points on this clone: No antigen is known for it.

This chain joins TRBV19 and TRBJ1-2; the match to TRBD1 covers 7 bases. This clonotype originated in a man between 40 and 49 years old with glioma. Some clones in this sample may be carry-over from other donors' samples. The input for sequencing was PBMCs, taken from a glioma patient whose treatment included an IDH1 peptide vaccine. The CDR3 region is CASTDRNYGYTF. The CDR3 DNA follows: TGTGCCAGTACGGACAGGAACTATGGCTACACCTTC.